This T cell receptor (beta chain) was identified in a study of blood T cell repertoires in COVID-19 (dated by TCRdb to 2019 to 2021). As for the study more broadly: Samples covering the acute and convalescent phases of COVID-19 were provided by collaborators in the United States, Italy and Spain. The prospective study material was composed of cDNA or gDNA derived from T cells, B-cell-depleted T cells, or PBMCs. Subjects who had been exposed to COVID-19, were actively infected with it, or had recovered from it provided the deeply sampled blood TCRbeta repertoires that made up the dataset. A freely available public database, intended as a resource for researchers studying the immune response to SARS-CoV-2, is where the repertoires were released. Samples came from the ongoing ImmuneRACE study (first 160 participants) plus 1,254 subjects from 6 global collaborators. The sample metadata nearly always contained a de-identified subject ID, COVID-19 status, age in years and sex. Where available, HLA class I and class II types were obtained from metadata supplied by the sample provider rather than from assay-based typing.

Summary of the overall study and its limitations: How much clinical and demographic metadata was included differed by source and by participant, and the metadata was provided uncurated.

The immunoSEQ Assay, a bias-controlled multiplex PCR, was used to amplify TCRbeta CDR3 regions from genomic DNA. The authors' pipeline ran thus. The number of nucleated cells in each sample was estimated by amplification of reference gene primers within the assay. Sequence reads were collapsed and filtered to measure the absolute abundance of every unique TCRbeta CDR3 rearrangement. Productive Simpson clonality was computed per sample as the square root of Simpson's diversity index over productive rearrangements. This is the immuneACCESS table as TCRdb keeps it, with only in-frame sequences that have V and J called. A part of the clones is gone; compared with another copy, unresolved V genes explain less than half, and the rest is unexplained. V, J and clone size are those of that table, while D and trimming were read from the DNA. For this sample there are approximately 280,000 clones; about 88% appear just once. The ten largest make up 12% of the sample.

In the case of this clone: Its specific antigen is unknown. No much larger clonotype is one base removed from it; base qualities were not supplied.

Each collaborating institution followed its own protocols to collect whole blood in K2EDTA tubes. Collaborator samples were shipped for TCRbeta analysis as frozen whole blood, isolated PBMCs, or DNA extracted from either sample type. The CDR3 contains 15 residues, cysteine and phenylalanine counted. Left in the record is the CDR3 DNA by itself, 45 bases read in frame from the first base. CDR1 and CDR2, looked up from the germline V gene, are MNHEY and SVGAGI. Ends trimmed: V by 4 bases, J by 1 base; bases unmatched to a gene: 6. The sample comprised peripheral blood. The chain is made from TRBV6-5 and TRBJ1-1; 7 central nucleotides agree with TRBD1. The source of this sequence is a woman aged 55-75 years with acute or convalescent COVID-19. The CDR3 is CASSWTGRENTEAFF. The DNA reads as follows: TGTGCCAGCAGTTGGACAGGCCGAGAGAACACTGAAGCTTTCTTT.